The entry that follows covers one TCR beta chain sequence. With 1 base removed from V and 0 bases from J, the gap between germline ends came to 10 bases. This CDR3 has 16 residues. Germline V gives CDR1 LNHDA, CDR2 SQIVND (reference sequence). Recovered participants had two consecutive negative NP/OP PCR tests, healthcare professional clearance, or symptom resolution. This record belongs to a study of blood T cell repertoires in COVID-19. Sequencing used immunoSEQ multiplex PCR; TCRdb keeps in-frame clones, though not all of them. The sample lists approximately 160,000 clones; about 90% were seen once.

Sequencing used PBMCs or T cells enriched from blood (not recorded which). This clonotype was sampled from a woman aged 45-65 years who had recovered from COVID-19. The chain combines TRBV19 with TRBJ2-1, with D possibly TRBD2 on 5 matching bases. This chain's CDR3 is CASSIVWRASYNEQFF. The CDR3, as DNA: TGTGCCAGTAGTATAGTGTGGCGGGCCTCCTACAATGAGCAGTTCTTC. The whole variable domain, remainder taken from reference TRBV19 and TRBJ2-1, is DGGITQSPKYLFRKEGQNVTLSCEQNLNHDAMYWYRQDPGQGLRLIYYSQIVNDFQKGDIAEGYSVSREKKESFPLTVTSAQKNPTAFYLCASSIVWRASYNEQFFGPGTRLTVL.